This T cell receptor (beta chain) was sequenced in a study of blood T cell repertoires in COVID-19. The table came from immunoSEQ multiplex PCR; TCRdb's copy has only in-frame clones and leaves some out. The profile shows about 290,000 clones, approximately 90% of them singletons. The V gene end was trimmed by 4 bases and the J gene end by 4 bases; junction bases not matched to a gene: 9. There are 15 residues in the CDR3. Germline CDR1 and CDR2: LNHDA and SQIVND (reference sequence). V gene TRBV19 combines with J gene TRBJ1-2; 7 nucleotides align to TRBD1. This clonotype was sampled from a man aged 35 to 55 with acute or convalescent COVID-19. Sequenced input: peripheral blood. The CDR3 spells CASSTPGQRFYGYTF. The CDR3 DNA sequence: TGTGCCAGTAGTACCCCGGGACAGCGTTTCTATGGCTACACCTTC.